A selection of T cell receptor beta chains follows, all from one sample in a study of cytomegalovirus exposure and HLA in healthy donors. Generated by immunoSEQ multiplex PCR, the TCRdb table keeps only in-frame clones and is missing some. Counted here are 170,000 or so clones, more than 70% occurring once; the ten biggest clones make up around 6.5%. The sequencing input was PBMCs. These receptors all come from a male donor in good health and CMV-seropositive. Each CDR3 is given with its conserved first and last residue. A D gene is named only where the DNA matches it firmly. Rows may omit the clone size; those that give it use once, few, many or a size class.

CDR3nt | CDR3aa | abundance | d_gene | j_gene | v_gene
TGTTCCAGCAGCCCCCGTGGGGCGGGAGCTACGGATGAGCAGTTCTTC | CSSSPRGAGATDEQFF | - | TRBD2 | TRBJ2-1 | TRBV7-9
TGTGCCAGCACTCCCCCGGGCGCGGGTAATTCACCCCTCCACTTT | CASTPPGAGNSPLHF | - | - | TRBJ1-6 | TRBV2
TGTGCCAGCAGTTACGGGCTTTACGAGCAGTACTTC | CASSYGLYEQYF | - | - | TRBJ2-7 | TRBV6-5
TGTGCCAGTAGAGGCAGGATGACGCTGTTTTTT | CASRGRMTLFF | - | - | TRBJ1-4 | TRBV19
TGTGCCATCAGTGAGCGGGGAGGACTAGCCCGGGGGTACGAGCAGTACTTC | CAISERGGLARGYEQYF | - | TRBD2 | TRBJ2-7 | TRBV10-3
TGCGCCAGCAGCCACCCATACAATGAGCAGTTCTTC | CASSHPYNEQFF | - | - | TRBJ2-1 | TRBV4-1
TGTGCCAGTAGTATACGGGGTCAGCCCCAGCATTTT | CASSIRGQPQHF | few | - | TRBJ1-5 | TRBV19
TGTGCCAGCAGCGTTGGAGGATTCGACTACTCTGGAAACACCATATATTTT | CASSVGGFDYSGNTIYF | - | - | TRBJ1-3 | TRBV9
TGTGCCAGCAGCCCCCAGGGGGTGGTGGCCAAAAACATTCAGTACTTC | CASSPQGVVAKNIQYF | few | TRBD1 | TRBJ2-4 | TRBV7-9
TGCAGCGTCCTAGCGGGAGTTAACAATGAGCAGTTCTTC | CSVLAGVNNEQFF | - | TRBD2 | TRBJ2-1 | TRBV29-1
TGTGCCAGCAGCCTTGGGTCCGGCGGCAGCTCCTACGAGCAGTACTTC | CASSLGSGGSSYEQYF | - | - | TRBJ2-7 | TRBV7-3
TGTGCCAGCAGCTCCTACAGGGGTCCTAATGAAAAACTGTTTTTT | CASSSYRGPNEKLFF | - | TRBD1 | TRBJ1-4 | TRBV9
TGTGCCAGCAGCTTAGACAGGGGGCAAGGTGAAAAACTGTTTTTT | CASSLDRGQGEKLFF | - | TRBD1 | TRBJ1-4 | TRBV5-5
TGTGCCATCAGGGGGAGTTACGAGCAGTACTTC | CAIRGSYEQYF | - | - | TRBJ2-7 | TRBV10-3
TGCGCCAGCAGCGCCACCGGGACACCCACCGGGGAGCTGTTTTTT | CASSATGTPTGELFF | few | - | TRBJ2-2 | TRBV5-1
TGCGCCAGCAGTCAAAGGACAGGACTTAGCAATCAGCCCCAGCATTTT | CASSQRTGLSNQPQHF | - | TRBD1 | TRBJ1-5 | TRBV23-1
TGTGCCAGCAGCTTGGTTAGGACACTGAACAACTATGGCTACACCTTC | CASSLVRTLNNYGYTF | - | - | TRBJ1-2 | TRBV5-8
TGTGCCAGCAGCTTAGACACCTCGATTCACGAGCAGTACTTC | CASSLDTSIHEQYF | - | - | TRBJ2-7 | TRBV7-9
TGTGCCAGCAGAGGCCAACGGGGAACCTACGGGCAGTACTTC | CASRGQRGTYGQYF | - | - | TRBJ2-7 | TRBV6-1
TGTGCCAGTAGTAAGACTACTCCCAGCACAGATACGCAGTATTTT | CASSKTTPSTDTQYF | - | - | TRBJ2-3 | TRBV19
TGTGCCAGCAGCCCGACAGGGTTTGGGACTAGCGGGAGGATGGAGACCCAGTACTTC | CASSPTGFGTSGRMETQYF | - | TRBD2 | TRBJ2-5 | TRBV7-9
TGCGCCAGCAGCTTGTTAGGGACTAGCGGGAGCTACGAGCAGTACTTC | CASSLLGTSGSYEQYF | - | TRBD2 | TRBJ2-7 | TRBV5-1
TGCAGCGTTCCCGGGACTTCAGGCCACGAGCAGTACTTC | CSVPGTSGHEQYF | - | - | TRBJ2-7 | TRBV29-1
TGTGCCAGCAAAACCGGGAGGGCCTTCGATGAGCAGTTCTTC | CASKTGRAFDEQFF | few | TRBD2 | TRBJ2-1 | TRBV2
TGTGCCAGCAGCGTGGGCGTGGGACAGGGATCAGACGAGCAGTACTTC | CASSVGVGQGSDEQYF | - | TRBD1 | TRBJ2-7 | TRBV9
TGTGCCAGCAGCTTAAATTATAACAGGCAGTTCTTC | CASSLNYNRQFF | - | - | TRBJ2-1 | TRBV7-9
TGTGCCAGCAGTCCGAGGGGAGGTAGAGGGAGTCGGTGGGAGACCCAGTACTTC | CASSPRGGRGSRWETQYF | - | - | TRBJ2-5 | TRBV27
TGCGCCAGCAGCCAAGACCTGCCGCGGGGGGGGATAACCGGGGAGCTGTTTTTT | CASSQDLPRGGITGELFF | - | TRBD2 | TRBJ2-2 | TRBV4-1
TGTGCCAGCAGTTCTTACAGGGGATCCAACTATGGCTACACCTTC | CASSSYRGSNYGYTF | - | TRBD1 | TRBJ1-2 | TRBV28
TGCGCCAGCAGCCAAAGGGACAGCCCTCGTGAAACCCAGTACTTC | CASSQRDSPRETQYF | - | TRBD1 | TRBJ2-5 | TRBV4-1
TGTGCCAGCAGCGTAGAAGCAGGGGATCTCTACGAGCAGTACTTC | CASSVEAGDLYEQYF | few | - | TRBJ2-7 | TRBV9
TGCGCCAGCAGCCAAGATTTGACAGGGCGTCTGGAGACCCAGTACTTC | CASSQDLTGRLETQYF | - | TRBD1 | TRBJ2-5 | TRBV4-3
TGTGCCAGTAGTATAGTAGTAAGCTCCTACAATGAGCAGTTCTTC | CASSIVVSSYNEQFF | once | - | TRBJ2-1 | TRBV19
TGTGCCAGCAGTGAAGGAGGGACAGTTGGAAACACCATATATTTT | CASSEGGTVGNTIYF | - | TRBD1 | TRBJ1-3 | TRBV6-1
TGTGCCAGCAGCGTAGGACAGGGCCACCCGAACTTC | CASSVGQGHPNF | - | TRBD1 | TRBJ2-5 | TRBV9
TGTGCCAGCAGCTTATGGAACAGGGGGTCCTACAATGAGCAGTTCTTC | CASSLWNRGSYNEQFF | - | TRBD1 | TRBJ2-1 | TRBV7-9
TGTGCCAGCAGCGTGGGGAGCTCCTACGAGCAGTACTTC | CASSVGSSYEQYF | - | - | TRBJ2-7 | TRBV7-8
TGTGCCAGCAGCCGCTTGAGCTTGAGCGGGGGTAACAATGAGCAGTTCTTC | CASSRLSLSGGNNEQFF | - | TRBD2 | TRBJ2-1 | TRBV4-2
TGTGCCAGCCAGGGGGGACGTGAGCTGTTTTTT | CASQGGRELFF | few | - | TRBJ2-2 | TRBV5-4
TGCGCCAGCAGCGAAGCGGGGGGCTTCTCAGATACGCAGTATTTT | CASSEAGGFSDTQYF | few | TRBD2 | TRBJ2-3 | TRBV4-3
TGTGCCAGTAGTACCCCAGGGGGGACCTACGAGCAGTACTTC | CASSTPGGTYEQYF | once | - | TRBJ2-7 | TRBV19
TGTGCCAGCAGCGGACCCGGGACTAGAGAGACCCAGTACTTC | CASSGPGTRETQYF | - | TRBD2 | TRBJ2-5 | TRBV9
TGTGCCAGCAGTCCCCCGTCTAGCATCCTCGGGGAGCTGTTTTTT | CASSPPSSILGELFF | - | - | TRBJ2-2 | TRBV27
TGTGCCAGCATCCTTAGCGGGAGAACAGATACGCAGTATTTT | CASILSGRTDTQYF | - | TRBD2 | TRBJ2-3 | TRBV27
TGTGCCAGCAGACCATTACGGGAGAGTAAAGGTCAAGGGAAGAACGAGCAGTACTTC | CASRPLRESKGQGKNEQYF | - | - | TRBJ2-7 | TRBV27
TGCGCCAGCAGCCAAGATCGGGGGACTAGCGGGATCAATGAGCAGTTCTTC | CASSQDRGTSGINEQFF | few | TRBD2 | TRBJ2-1 | TRBV4-3
TGTGCCAGCAGTGCCGCTAGCGGGGGCTACAATGAGCAGTTCTTC | CASSAASGGYNEQFF | - | TRBD2 | TRBJ2-1 | TRBV6-4
TGTGCCAGCAGCGTAGACAGCGGGAGGGCCTACGAGCAGTACTTC | CASSVDSGRAYEQYF | - | TRBD2 | TRBJ2-7 | TRBV9
TGTGCCAGCAGCTTAAACGGGTGGTCCTACGAGCAGTACTTC | CASSLNGWSYEQYF | - | - | TRBJ2-7 | TRBV7-2